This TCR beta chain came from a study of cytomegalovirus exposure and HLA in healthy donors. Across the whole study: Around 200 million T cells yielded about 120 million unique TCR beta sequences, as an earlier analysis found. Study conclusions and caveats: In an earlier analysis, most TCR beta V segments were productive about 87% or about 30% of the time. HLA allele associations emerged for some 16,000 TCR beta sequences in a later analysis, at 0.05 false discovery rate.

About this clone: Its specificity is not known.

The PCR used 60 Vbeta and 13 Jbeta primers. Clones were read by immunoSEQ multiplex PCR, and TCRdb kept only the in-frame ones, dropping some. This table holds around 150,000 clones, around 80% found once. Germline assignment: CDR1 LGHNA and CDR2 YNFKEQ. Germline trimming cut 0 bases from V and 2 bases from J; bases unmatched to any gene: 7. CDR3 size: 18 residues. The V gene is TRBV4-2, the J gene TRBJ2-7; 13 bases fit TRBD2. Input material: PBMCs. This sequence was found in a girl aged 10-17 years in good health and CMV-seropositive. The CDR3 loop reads CASSQDVLGTSGAYEQYF. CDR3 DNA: TGTGCCAGCAGCCAAGATGTACTGGGGACTAGCGGGGCCTACGAGCAGTACTTC.